The 14 T cell receptor beta chains reported below all come from one sample, sequenced in a study of OX40 agonist ivuxolimab in advanced cancers. TCRdb keeps only in-frame clones here, not all; method: immunoSEQ multiplex PCR. The repertoire includes 45,000 or so clones, around 80% of them detected once, and approximately 7.5% sits in the top ten. Specimen: CD4+ or CD8+ T cells sorted from blood, collected in a trial of the OX40 agonist ivuxolimab. The receptors stem from an adult with an advanced solid tumor such as melanoma, head and neck, liver or kidney cancer.

This clone was picked up a small number of times. The chain employs TRBV4-1 and TRBJ1-4, with TRBD1 as a possible D gene (6 bases). CDR1 and CDR2 (germline): MGHRA, YSYEKL. Trimming left V 1 base short and J 8 bases short, with 14 bases between. There are 15 residues in the CDR3. CDR3 in amino acids: CASSQGGRRMEKLFF. In DNA, the CDR3 is TGCGCCAGCAGCCAAGGGGGGCGAAGGATGGAAAAACTGTTTTTT.

The CDR3 coding sequence is TGTGCCAGCAGTCCGAGTCTATCCTACGAGCAGTACTTC. Translation gives CASSPSLSYEQYF. V gene TRBV6-5 combines with J gene TRBJ2-7; D gene uncertain. The CDR3 is made up of 13 amino acids. Germline loops: CDR1 MNHEY, CDR2 SVGAGI. The V gene lost 5 bases and the J gene lost 1 base, with 9 bases spanning the gap.

Worth noting for this clone: The junction departs from germline at one end; a sequencing error may be responsible. The chain combines TRBV5-6 with TRBJ1-1; D may be TRBD1 (5 bases). Per germline, CDR1 SGHDT and CDR2 YYEEEE. This CDR3 spans 13 amino acids. The CDR3 nucleotides are TGTGCCAGCAGCTGGGCAGGGAACCCTGAAGCTTTCTTT. Protein sequence: CASSWAGNPEAFF.

The rearrangement links TRBV2 to TRBJ1-1; D is uncertain. The CDR3 runs to 14 residues. V was shortened by 6 bases and J by 0 bases, with 11 bases between the two germline ends. The V gene's germline CDR1 is SNHLY and CDR2 FYNNEI. The CDR3 spells CASRDNPMNTEAFF. In nucleotides, the CDR3 is TGTGCCAGCAGGGATAATCCAATGAACACTGAAGCTTTCTTT. Combining the CDR3 with reference TRBV2 and TRBJ1-1 gives the whole variable domain EPEVTQTPSHQVTQMGQEVILRCVPISNHLYFYWYRQILGQKVEFLVSFYNNEISEKSEIFDDQFSVERPDGSNFTLKIRSTKLEDSAMYFCASRDNPMNTEAFFGQGTRLTVV.

The gene calls are TRBV5-8 and TRBJ2-2, with D tentatively TRBD2 (6 bases). CDR3 length equals 18 residues. The germline V and J ends were trimmed by 2 bases and 1 base, with 18 bases remaining between them. The germline gives CDR1 SGHTS, CDR2 YDEGEE. In DNA form, the CDR3 reads TGTGCCAGCAGCTTACCCGCTCCGGCTAGCGAGAACACCGGGGAGCTGTTTTTT. Protein sequence: CASSLPAPASENTGELFF.

The CDR3 here is CASSILAGALQEQFF. The CDR3 bases are TGTGCCAGCAGTATACTAGCGGGAGCCCTCCAAGAGCAGTTCTTC. This chain joins TRBV27 and TRBJ2-1; 11 positions agree with TRBD2. CDR1 and CDR2 from the germline V gene are MNHEY and SMNVEV (reference sequence). V gave up 5 bases and J gave up 10 bases; unmatched junction bases: 10. There are 15 residues in the CDR3.

The chain has TRBV7-8 and TRBJ2-6; no clear D gene. CDR1 SGHVS and CDR2 FQNEAQ come from the germline V gene. The V and J ends lost 5 bases and 1 base respectively, with 12 bases between them. CDR3 length: 16 amino acids. The CDR3 here is CASSVRGVSGANVLTF. The CDR3, as DNA: TGTGCCAGCAGCGTCCGCGGCGTATCTGGGGCCAACGTCCTGACTTTC. The complete variable domain, with remaining parts taken from reference TRBV7-8 and TRBJ2-6, reads GAGVSQSPRYKVAKRGQDVALRCDPISGHVSLFWYQQALGQGPEFLTYFQNEAQLDKSGLPSDRFFAERPEGSVSTLKIQRTQQEDSAVYLCASSVRGVSGANVLTFGAGSRLTVL.

There are a few counts of this clone. This chain uses TRBV5-1 with TRBJ1-1; D is uncertain. V was cut by 1 base and J by 4 bases, with 11 bases left in between. This CDR3 is built from 14 residues. Looked up from germline, CDR1 is SGHRS and CDR2 is YFSETQ. CDR3 loop: CASSLTFKSTEAFF. The CDR3 DNA follows: TGCGCCAGCAGCTTGACGTTCAAGAGCACTGAAGCTTTCTTT.

The gene calls are TRBV18 and TRBJ2-3; D gene unclear. V was shortened by 1 base and J by 3 bases, with 11 bases between the two germline ends. From germline, CDR1 is KGHSH and CDR2 LQKENI. The CDR3 consists of 15 residues. For the CDR3, the DNA is TGTGCCAGCTCACCACAGCCAGCGAGGACAGATACGCAGTATTTT. Translated: CASSPQPARTDTQYF.

The chain is built from TRBV10-3 and TRBJ2-7; the D gene is possibly TRBD2 (6 bases). Germline CDR1 is ENHRY and CDR2 is SYGVKD. This CDR3 has 16 amino acids. Trimming cost V 4 bases and J 3 bases, with 19 bases left between them. The CDR3 reads CAISVGWREDHYEQYF. CDR3 DNA: TGTGCCATCAGTGTTGGTTGGCGGGAAGACCACTACGAGCAGTACTTC.

The V and J genes are TRBV4-3 and TRBJ1-2; D is unresolved. Trimming stripped 0 bases from V and 1 base from J, with 6 bases between. The germline V gene has CDR1 LGHNA and CDR2 YSLEER. This CDR3 is built from 14 residues. The CDR3 region is CASSQEGNNYGYTF. In DNA form, the CDR3 reads TGCGCCAGCAGCCAAGAAGGGAATAACTATGGCTACACCTTC.

This clone was seen a single time. The rearrangement joins TRBV5-8 to TRBJ2-1; TRBD2 agrees at 11 bases. This CDR3 has 15 amino acids. CDR1 SGHTS and CDR2 YDEGEE come from the germline V gene. V was pared by 5 bases and J by 8 bases, with 9 bases of the junction left unmatched. The chain's CDR3 is CASRLSGRASHEQFF. The CDR3 nucleotides are TGTGCCAGCAGACTTAGCGGGAGGGCCTCTCATGAGCAGTTCTTC.

The chain uses TRBV5-1 and TRBJ2-1; D remains unclear. Trimming took off 0 bases at V and 0 bases at J, with 4 bases between the two ends. In germline, CDR1 is SGHRS, CDR2 YFSETQ. The CDR3 contains 14 residues. CDR3 sequence (DNA): TGCGCCAGCAGCTTGGACTTCTCCTACAATGAGCAGTTCTTC. Protein: CASSLDFSYNEQFF.

This clone was counted once. The chain joins TRBV6-1 to TRBJ1-1; TRBD1 is a possible D gene (6 bases). The CDR3 has 15 residues. V was pared by 3 bases and J by 1 base, with 12 bases between. Germline V CDR1 and CDR2: MNHNS, SASEGT. CDR3 nucleotide sequence: TGTGCCAGCAGTGACCCGGGGGCGGGGAACACTGAAGCTTTCTTT. Translation gives CASSDPGAGNTEAFF.